What follows describes a single TCR beta chain. The target of this receptor is not known. No much larger clone is present one base from it, and per-base qualities are unavailable. The cohort comprised around 690 healthy bone marrow donors. At the time of sampling, all cohort members were nominally healthy, though unrecorded immune exposures were likely present. The donor tested CMV seropositive and was one of the 289 seropositive cohort members. Every donor gave a peripheral blood sample, and the peripheral blood mononuclear cells from that sample were used for TCR beta sequencing. Genomic DNA was extracted from the blood cell samples with the Qiagen DNeasy Blood Extraction Kit. The data stem from a study of cytomegalovirus exposure and HLA in healthy donors (dated by TCRdb to between 2016 and 2019). At the level of the whole study: An earlier analysis of approximately 550 of the donors reported about 250 Gb of sequence data and some 120 million unique TCR beta sequences from about 200 million T cells. An early release covering some 640 HLA-typed donors comprised roughly 300 gigabases of sequencing data and tens of millions of unique TCR sequences. Of the approximately 400 genotyped donors, 70% to 90% were placed in the genetic ancestry cluster associated with self-reported Caucasian donors. The study aimed to test whether signatures of past pathogen exposure could be identified by cataloging public T cell receptors. Using immunosequencing, the study profiled T cell repertoires from 500 to 800 subjects and related those repertoires to cytomegalovirus serostatus. In addition to the first cohort of roughly 670 subjects, a separate validation cohort of 120 different subjects was used. The study combined high-throughput TCR immunosequencing, statistical association of individual TCRs with disease status, and machine learning to predict cytomegalovirus infection status. In a later analysis, previously published TCR beta repertoires from 550 to 700 donors were re-analyzed and high-resolution HLA genotyping was added so that TCR occurrence patterns could be studied. The later analysis used no new phenotypic data to find candidate immune exposures, relying instead on TCR beta sequences and their occurrence across donors. An earlier analysis of fewer than 750 of the donors used high-throughput TCR beta sequencing to judge whether each TCR beta V gene segment behaved as functional or pseudogenic. Alongside the repertoire data, information on donor age, sex, ethnicity and CMV serostatus was compiled. A later genetic analysis used genome-wide SNP genotypes for about 55% of the 666 donors, treating that subset as a discovery cohort. Every repertoire in the discovery cohort had been generated on one and the same sequencing platform. Both class I and class II loci were covered by HLA typing, at four-digit resolution. Typing coverage differed by locus: A, B, C, DRB1 and DQB1 were typed in roughly 620-640 donors, DQA1 in about 560, DPA1 in 600 to 610, and DPB1 in 400 to 490. Roughly five DR-DQ haplotypes were handled as single units for association and clustering because linkage in the cohort was strong. Among roughly 370 genotyped donors of the cohort, an average of approximately 240,000 unique TCR beta nucleotide sequences were sequenced per donor, 15% to 20% of them non-productive.

Reading from cysteine to phenylalanine, the CDR3 counts 14 amino acids. The entry retains the CDR3 DNA only, 42 bases that are in frame from base 1. Trimming takes 2 bases from V and 2 bases from J, and the germline ends sit 9 bases apart. According to the germline V gene, CDR1 reads SGHVS and CDR2 reads FQNEAQ. Paper-wide results and their limitations: In vitro tests confirmed that three of the cytomegalovirus-associated TCR beta chains recognize cytomegalovirus antigens. A later analysis found that most CMV-associated TCR beta chains appeared HLA-restricted, with HLA associations seemingly driven largely by CMV exposure. Most TCR sequences were seen in very few donors, while some public TCRs were found in many individuals. In a later analysis, HLA-associated TCR beta chains showed more clonal expansion and lower generation probabilities than non-associated chains that were equally common. A later analysis reported that several top co-occurrence clusters appeared linked to parvovirus B19, influenza, CMV and Epstein-Barr virus. Linkage disequilibrium might explain the correlated functional status among segregating V segments, but an unknown experimental factor could not be excluded. An earlier analysis of some 560 of the donors showed that most TCR beta V segments appeared in productive rearrangements either about 87% or about 30% of the time, which broadly matched IMGT annotations. According to a later analysis, TCR association rates differed among HLA loci, with DRB1 alleles showing the most associated TCRs and HLA-C alleles showing the fewest. When HLA alleles, especially DR and DQ, strongly co-occurred, TCR associations were difficult to assign to individual alleles. A further reported finding was that TCR beta sequences accurately predicted the HLA-A and HLA-B alleles for most subjects in the first cohort. A later genetic analysis associated a missense DCLRE1C variant with V-gene and J-gene trimming of TCR beta chains, and an independent cohort replicated the association. A total of about 180 TCR beta chains were listed by the study as associated with cytomegalovirus. The only immune exposure information available for the cohort was CMV serostatus. The authors suggested that the approach could potentially be generalized to other disease states and immunological phenotypes. Because counts were too low, about 18 rarely observed V segments, including chromosome 9 orphons, were excluded from the earlier analysis of 587 of the donors. In both the original and validation cohorts, the classifier was reported to diagnose cytomegalovirus status with high specificity and sensitivity. In this cohort, only TCR beta chains were sequenced, and detectable features were limited by the absence of alpha or paired-chain data. The 87-base-pair reads could not distinguish some IMGT-functional V segments, including TRBV6-2 and TRBV6-3, so those segments were excluded. Because some donors lacked HLA typing at each locus, the association tests relied only on the typed subset. Presence/absence analyses assumed roughly uniform sequencing depth across donors, an assumption that may not hold. A later analysis associated about 17,000 TCR beta sequences with specific HLA alleles at a false discovery rate of 0.05. A cluster of highly shared sequence variants was judged likely to be a technical artifact of the sequencing pipeline. In a later genetic analysis, fewer N-insertions in productive TCRs were reported among donors in an Asian-associated ancestry cluster than the approximately 710-donor mean.

The protocol used for the library was the immunoSEQ multiplex PCR assay. For the multiplex PCR, a mixture combining 60 forward primers for TCR Vbeta segments and 13 reverse primers for TCR Jbeta segments was used. A multiplex PCR assay on genomic DNA amplified the CDR3 region of rearranged TCR beta genes. On the Illumina HiSeq System, the amplified TCR beta libraries were sequenced as 87-base-pair reads. Turning to the authors' computational methods: A later analysis counted approximately 76 million unique TCR beta chains across the 600 to 850 repertoires, and roughly 10 million of these chains were shared by at least two donors. Raw reads were error-corrected and collapsed into unique sequences by a nearest-neighbor algorithm in which closely related sequences were merged to remove PCR and sequencing errors. Alignment of CDR3 sequences to IMGT reference sequences was used to assign V, D and J gene segments. For a sequence to be retained, a match of at least six nucleotides was required to both a V gene segment and a J gene segment. A rearrangement counted as productive if the CDR3 had no stop codons and remained in frame with V and J, and every other rearrangement counted as non-productive. Following IMGT convention, CDR3 was defined as the stretch from the second conserved V-encoded cysteine to the conserved J-encoded phenylalanine. In an earlier analysis of more than 550 of the donors, sequences lacking an unambiguous match to a single V gene segment were excluded. In an earlier analysis of around 600 of the donors, V segments were called functional above 56.7% productive rearrangements and were called segregating when the between-donor standard deviation exceeded 5%. A statistical classification framework was built to diagnose cytomegalovirus status from the catalog of TCR beta chain sequences. A later analysis assigned V and J genes by comparing TCR nucleotide sequences with IMGT/GENE-DB human TR gene sequences. The TCRdist pipeline was used in a later analysis to assign CDR3 sequences and most-parsimonious VDJ recombination scenarios. In a later analysis, each TCR beta chain was defined by its CDR3 amino acid sequence together with its V-gene family, and reads without a unique V-gene family were excluded. A later analysis removed 592 highly shared, low-generation-probability nucleotide sequences to deal with suspected cross-contamination and a sequencing artifact. In a later analysis, a clonal expansion index was calculated for each public chain from normalized within-repertoire ranks of inferred template counts. Generation probabilities in a later analysis came from a VDJ recombination model fitted to out-of-frame rearrangements, and those results were checked against IGoR. In a later analysis, TCR-TCR, TCR-HLA and TCR-CMV co-occurrence was scored with hypergeometric tests, and a repertoire-size bias correction was applied to TCR pairs. False discovery rates were estimated in a later analysis by permuting HLA or CMV assignments 20 times. A later analysis grouped co-occurring TCRs with DBSCAN, adding TCRdist sequence similarity when clustering within HLA-allele-positive subsets. For co-occurrence clustering, repertoires with fewer than 30,000 or more than 120,000 public chains were excluded, along with five repertoires with anomalous nucleotide sharing. Imported from immuneACCESS, the table was reduced by TCRdb to in-frame sequences with V and J called. These copies leave out some clones; in studies compared against another copy, an unresolved V gene accounts for under half, and the cause of the remainder is not known. V, J and clone size derive from that table, while D and trimming were established from the DNA sequence. The sample table records 100,000 to 150,000 clones; around 80% of these occur just once. The ten largest clones capture about 8.3% of the sample.

The sample taken for sequencing was PBMCs. The V and J genes are TRBV7-8 and TRBJ2-5; a tentative D call is TRBD2 (6 bases match). This receptor was identified in a woman between 50 and 59 years old in good health and CMV-seropositive. The CDR3 protein sequence reads: CASSLKGRQETQYF. The sequenced DNA: TGTGCCAGCAGCTTAAAGGGGAGGCAAGAGACCCAGTACTTC.